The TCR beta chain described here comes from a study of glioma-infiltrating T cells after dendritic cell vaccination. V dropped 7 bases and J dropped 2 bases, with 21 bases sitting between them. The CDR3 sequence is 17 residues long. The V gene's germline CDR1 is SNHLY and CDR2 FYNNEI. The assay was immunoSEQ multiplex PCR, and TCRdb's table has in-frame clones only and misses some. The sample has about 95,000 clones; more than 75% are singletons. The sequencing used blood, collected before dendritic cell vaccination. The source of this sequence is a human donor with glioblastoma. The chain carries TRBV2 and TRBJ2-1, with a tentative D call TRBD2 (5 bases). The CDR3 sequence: CASNYPRTFSTYNEQFF. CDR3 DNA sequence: TGTGCCAGCAACTACCCCCGGACTTTTTCCACCTACAATGAGCAGTTCTTC.